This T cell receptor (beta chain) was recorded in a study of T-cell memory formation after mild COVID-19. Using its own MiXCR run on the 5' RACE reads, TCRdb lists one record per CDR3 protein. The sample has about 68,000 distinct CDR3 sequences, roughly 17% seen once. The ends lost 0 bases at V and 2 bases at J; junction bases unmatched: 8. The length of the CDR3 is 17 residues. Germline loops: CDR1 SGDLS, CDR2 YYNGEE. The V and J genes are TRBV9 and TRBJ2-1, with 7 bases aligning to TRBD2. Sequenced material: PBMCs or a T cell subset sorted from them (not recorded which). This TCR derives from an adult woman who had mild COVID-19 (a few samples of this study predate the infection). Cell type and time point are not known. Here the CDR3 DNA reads TGTGCCAGCAGCGTAGGGGGAGGGCTGGCAACCTACAATGAGCAGTTCTTC. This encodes CASSVGGGLATYNEQFF. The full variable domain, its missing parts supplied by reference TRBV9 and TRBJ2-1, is DSGVTQTPKHLITATGQRVTLRCSPRSGDLSVYWYQQSLDQGLQFLIQYYNGEERAKGNILERFSAQQFPDLHSELNLSSLELGDSALYFCASSVGGGLATYNEQFFGPGTRLTVL.